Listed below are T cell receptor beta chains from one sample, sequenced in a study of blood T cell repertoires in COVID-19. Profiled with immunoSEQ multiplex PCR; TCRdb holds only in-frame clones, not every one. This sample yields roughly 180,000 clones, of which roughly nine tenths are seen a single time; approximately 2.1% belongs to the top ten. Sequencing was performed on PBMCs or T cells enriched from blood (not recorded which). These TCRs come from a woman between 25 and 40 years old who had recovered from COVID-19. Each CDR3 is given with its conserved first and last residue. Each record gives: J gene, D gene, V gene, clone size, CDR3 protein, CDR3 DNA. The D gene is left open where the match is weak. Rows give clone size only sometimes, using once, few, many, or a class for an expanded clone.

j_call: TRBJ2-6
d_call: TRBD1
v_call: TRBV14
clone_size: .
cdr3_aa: CASSPGQTSSGANVLTF
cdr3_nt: TGTGCCAGCAGCCCGGGACAGACGAGCTCTGGGGCCAACGTCCTGACTTTC

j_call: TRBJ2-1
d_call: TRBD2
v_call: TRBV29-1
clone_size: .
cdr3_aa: CSVGRLAGSSYNEQFF
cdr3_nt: TGCAGCGTTGGAAGGCTAGCGGGAAGTTCCTACAATGAGCAGTTCTTC

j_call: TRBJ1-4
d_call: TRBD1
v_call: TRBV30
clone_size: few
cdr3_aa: CAWSAGTGDEKLFF
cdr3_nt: TGTGCCTGGAGTGCCGGGACAGGGGACGAAAAACTGTTTTTT

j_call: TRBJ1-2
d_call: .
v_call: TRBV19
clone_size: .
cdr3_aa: CASSGLNWGYTF
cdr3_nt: TGTGCCAGTAGTGGTCTAAACTGGGGCTACACCTTC

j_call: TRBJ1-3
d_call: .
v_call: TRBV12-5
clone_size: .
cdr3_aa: CASGWRAAGNTIYF
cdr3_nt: TGTGCTAGTGGTTGGAGGGCCGCGGGAAACACCATATATTTT

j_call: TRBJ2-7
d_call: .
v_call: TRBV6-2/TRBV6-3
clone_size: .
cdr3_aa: CASSPRLRGSYEQYF
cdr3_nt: TGTGCCAGCAGCCCCAGGTTAAGGGGAAGCTACGAGCAGTACTTC

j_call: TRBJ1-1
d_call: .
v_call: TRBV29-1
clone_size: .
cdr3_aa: CSVEDFSLMNTEAFF
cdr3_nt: TGCAGCGTTGAAGATTTTAGCTTAATGAACACTGAAGCTTTCTTT

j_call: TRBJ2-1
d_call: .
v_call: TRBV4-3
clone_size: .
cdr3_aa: CASSQDVIGEQFF
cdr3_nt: TGCGCCAGCAGCCAAGACGTAATTGGCGAGCAGTTCTTC

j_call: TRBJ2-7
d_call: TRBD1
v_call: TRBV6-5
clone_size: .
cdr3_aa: CASTYPDRAEQYF
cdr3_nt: TGTGCCAGCACATACCCTGACAGGGCCGAGCAGTACTTC

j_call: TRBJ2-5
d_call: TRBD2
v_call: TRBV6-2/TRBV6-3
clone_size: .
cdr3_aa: CASSHQAGTSETQYF
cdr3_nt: TGTGCCAGCAGTCATCAAGCGGGGACCTCAGAGACCCAGTACTTC

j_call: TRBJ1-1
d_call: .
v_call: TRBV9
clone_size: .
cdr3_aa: CASSEDGVNTEAFF
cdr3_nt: TGTGCCAGCAGCGAGGACGGGGTAAACACTGAAGCTTTCTTT

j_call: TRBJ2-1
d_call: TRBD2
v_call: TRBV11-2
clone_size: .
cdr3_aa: CASSFLRTSGYNEQFF
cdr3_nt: TGTGCCAGCAGTTTCTTAAGGACTAGCGGGTACAATGAGCAGTTCTTC

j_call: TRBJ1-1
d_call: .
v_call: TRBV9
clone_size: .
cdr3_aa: CASSGGGETEAFF
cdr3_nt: TGTGCCAGCAGCGGAGGTGGTGAGACTGAAGCTTTCTTT

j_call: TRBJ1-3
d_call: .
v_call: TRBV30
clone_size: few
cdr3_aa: CAWSVGLKISGNTIYF
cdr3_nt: TGTGCCTGGAGTGTAGGACTCAAAATCTCTGGAAACACCATATATTTT

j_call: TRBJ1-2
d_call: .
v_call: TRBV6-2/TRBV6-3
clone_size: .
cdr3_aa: CASSLQGYYGYTF
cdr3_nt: TGTGCCAGCAGCTTACAGGGATACTATGGCTACACCTTC

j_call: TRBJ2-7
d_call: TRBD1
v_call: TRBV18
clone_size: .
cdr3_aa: CASSPWDRAYEQYF
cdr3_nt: TGTGCCAGCTCACCGTGGGACAGGGCCTACGAGCAGTACTTC

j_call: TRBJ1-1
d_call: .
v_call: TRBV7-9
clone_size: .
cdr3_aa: CASSLAQGRGTEAFF
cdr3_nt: TGTGCCAGCAGCTTAGCGCAGGGGAGGGGCACTGAAGCTTTCTTT

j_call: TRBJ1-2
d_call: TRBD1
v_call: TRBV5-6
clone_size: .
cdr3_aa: CASSQGQDLYTF
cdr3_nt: TGTGCCAGCAGCCAGGGACAGGATCTCTACACCTTC

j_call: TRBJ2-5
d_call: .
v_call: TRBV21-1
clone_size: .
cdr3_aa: CASSPRTSGLGTQYF
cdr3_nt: TGTGCCAGCAGCCCCCGGACTAGCGGTCTCGGGACCCAGTACTTC

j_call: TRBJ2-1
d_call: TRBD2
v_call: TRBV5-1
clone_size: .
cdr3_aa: CASSPMAGGPNEQFF
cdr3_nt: TGCGCCAGCAGCCCGATGGCGGGGGGTCCAAATGAGCAGTTCTTC

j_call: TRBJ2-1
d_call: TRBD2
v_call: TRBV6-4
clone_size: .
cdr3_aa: CASSAGLAGAYNEQFF
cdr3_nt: TGTGCCAGCAGCGCGGGACTAGCGGGGGCCTACAATGAGCAGTTCTTC

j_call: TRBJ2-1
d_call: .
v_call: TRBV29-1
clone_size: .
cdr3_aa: CSVEDLATRTYNEQFF
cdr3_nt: TGCAGCGTTGAAGATCTTGCGACTAGGACCTACAATGAGCAGTTCTTC

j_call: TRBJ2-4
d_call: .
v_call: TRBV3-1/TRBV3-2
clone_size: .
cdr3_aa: CASSHLAKNIQYF
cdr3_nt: TGTGCCAGCAGCCACCTAGCCAAAAACATTCAGTACTTC

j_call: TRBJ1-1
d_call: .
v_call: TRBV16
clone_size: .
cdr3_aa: CASSQGRGYTEAFF
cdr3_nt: TGTGCCAGCAGCCAAGGCAGGGGATACACTGAAGCTTTCTTT

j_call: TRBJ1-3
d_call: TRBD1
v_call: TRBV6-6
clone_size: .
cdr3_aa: CASWGTGSGNTIYF
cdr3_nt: TGTGCCAGCTGGGGGACAGGCTCTGGAAACACCATATATTTT

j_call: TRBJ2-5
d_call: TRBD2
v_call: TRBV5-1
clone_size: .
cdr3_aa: CASSLAPSGARQETQYF
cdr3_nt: TGCGCCAGCAGCTTGGCTCCTAGCGGGGCCAGACAAGAGACCCAGTACTTC

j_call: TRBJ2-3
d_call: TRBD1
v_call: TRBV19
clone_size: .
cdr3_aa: CASSGGTGMQGDTQYF
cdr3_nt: TGTGCCAGTTCTGGGGGGACAGGGATGCAGGGAGATACGCAGTATTTT

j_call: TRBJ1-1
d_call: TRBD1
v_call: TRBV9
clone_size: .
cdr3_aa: CASSSSLRRGRGTEAFF
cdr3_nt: TGTGCCAGCAGCTCATCTCTACGGAGGGGGCGCGGCACTGAAGCTTTCTTT

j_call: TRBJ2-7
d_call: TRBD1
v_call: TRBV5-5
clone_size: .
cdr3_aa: CASSRDRGPYEQYF
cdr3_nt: TGTGCCAGCAGTAGGGACAGGGGCCCCTACGAGCAGTACTTC

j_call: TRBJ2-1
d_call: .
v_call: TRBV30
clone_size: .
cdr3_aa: CAWAGQSLGADEQFF
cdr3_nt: TGTGCCTGGGCTGGACAGAGCCTGGGCGCGGATGAGCAGTTCTTC

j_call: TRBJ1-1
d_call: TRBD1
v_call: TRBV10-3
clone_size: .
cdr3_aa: CAIGDRGEGEAFF
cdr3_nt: TGTGCCATTGGGGACAGGGGTGAGGGTGAAGCTTTCTTT

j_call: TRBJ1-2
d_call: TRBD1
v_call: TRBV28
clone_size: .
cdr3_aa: CASSSTGTGVGYTF
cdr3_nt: TGTGCCAGCAGTTCCACCGGGACAGGGGTTGGCTACACCTTC

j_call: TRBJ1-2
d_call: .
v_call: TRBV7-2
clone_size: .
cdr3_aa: CASSLGRGRGYTF
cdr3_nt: TGTGCCAGCAGCTTGGGCAGGGGCAGGGGCTACACCTTC

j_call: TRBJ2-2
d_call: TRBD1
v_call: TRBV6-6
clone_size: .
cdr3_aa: CASSPPRNRDSNTGELFF
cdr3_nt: TGTGCCAGCAGTCCACCCCGGAACCGGGACAGTAACACCGGGGAGCTGTTTTTT

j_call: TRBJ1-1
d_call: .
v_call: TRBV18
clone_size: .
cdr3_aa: CASSPREGGTEAFF
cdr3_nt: TGTGCCAGCTCACCAAGGGAGGGAGGCACTGAAGCTTTCTTT

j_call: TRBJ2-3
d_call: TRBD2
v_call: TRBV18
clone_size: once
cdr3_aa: CASSPTTGGADTQYF
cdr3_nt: TGTGCCAGCTCACCAACGACGGGAGGGGCAGATACGCAGTATTTT

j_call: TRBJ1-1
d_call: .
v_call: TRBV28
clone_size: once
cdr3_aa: CASSLSVYGRENTEAFF
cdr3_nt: TGTGCCAGCAGTTTATCGGTTTATGGGCGGGAGAACACTGAAGCTTTCTTT

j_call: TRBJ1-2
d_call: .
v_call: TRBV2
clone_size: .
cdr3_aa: CASSERLGNAEGYTF
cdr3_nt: TGTGCCAGCAGTGAAAGATTAGGCAACGCGGAGGGCTACACCTTC

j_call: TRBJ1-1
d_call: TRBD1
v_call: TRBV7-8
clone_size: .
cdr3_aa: CASSPRGLNTEAFF
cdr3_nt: TGTGCCAGCAGCCCCAGGGGGCTCAACACTGAAGCTTTCTTT

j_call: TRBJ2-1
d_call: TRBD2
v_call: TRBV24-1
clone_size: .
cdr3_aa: CATSDGTSGRLDEQFF
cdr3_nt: TGTGCCACCAGTGACGGCACTAGCGGGAGGCTCGATGAGCAGTTCTTC

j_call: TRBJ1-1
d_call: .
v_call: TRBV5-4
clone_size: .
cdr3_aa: CASTWGGGGTEAFF
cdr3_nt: TGTGCCAGCACCTGGGGGGGCGGCGGAACTGAAGCTTTCTTT

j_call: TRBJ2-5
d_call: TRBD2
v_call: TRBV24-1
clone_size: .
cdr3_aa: CATSDPNSGRYQETQYF
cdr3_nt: TGTGCCACCAGTGACCCAAATAGCGGGAGATACCAAGAGACCCAGTACTTC

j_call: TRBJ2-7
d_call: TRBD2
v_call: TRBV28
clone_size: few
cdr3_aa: CASSAGTSGTTPYEQYF
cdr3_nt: TGTGCCAGCAGTGCGGGGACTAGCGGAACTACCCCTTACGAGCAGTACTTC

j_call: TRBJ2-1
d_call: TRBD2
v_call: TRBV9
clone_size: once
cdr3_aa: CASSVAGKPAGGPSSYNEQFF
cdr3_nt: TGTGCCAGCAGCGTAGCGGGGAAACCTGCGGGAGGCCCGAGCTCCTACAATGAGCAGTTCTTC

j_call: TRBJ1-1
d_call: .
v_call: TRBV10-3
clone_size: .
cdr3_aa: CAISESHLKPNTEAFF
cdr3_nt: TGTGCCATCAGTGAGTCGCACCTAAAACCGAACACTGAAGCTTTCTTT

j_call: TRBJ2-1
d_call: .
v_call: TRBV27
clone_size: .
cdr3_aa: CASKFYGTQTHNEQFF
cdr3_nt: TGTGCCAGCAAATTCTACGGGACTCAAACCCACAATGAGCAGTTCTTC

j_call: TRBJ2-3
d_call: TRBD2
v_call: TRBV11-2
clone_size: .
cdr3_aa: CASSLAGGLSTDTQYF
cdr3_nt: TGTGCCAGCAGCCTAGCGGGGGGCCTTAGCACAGATACGCAGTATTTT

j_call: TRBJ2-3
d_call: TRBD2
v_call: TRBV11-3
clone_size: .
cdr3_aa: CASSLRRGGTDTQYF
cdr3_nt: TGTGCCAGCAGCTTAAGGCGGGGGGGCACAGATACGCAGTATTTT

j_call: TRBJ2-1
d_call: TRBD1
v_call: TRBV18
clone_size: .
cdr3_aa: CASSPLQGAGYNEQFF
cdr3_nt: TGTGCCAGCTCACCCTTACAGGGGGCGGGTTACAATGAGCAGTTCTTC

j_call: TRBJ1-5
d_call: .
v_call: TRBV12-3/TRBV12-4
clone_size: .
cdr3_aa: CASSLLYSGPQHF
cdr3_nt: TGTGCCAGCAGTTTGCTGTATTCCGGGCCCCAGCATTTT

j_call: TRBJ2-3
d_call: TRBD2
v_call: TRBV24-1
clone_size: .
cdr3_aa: CATAGGNLAGGSTDTQYF
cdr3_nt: TGTGCCACCGCAGGGGGAAATTTAGCGGGGGGGAGCACAGATACGCAGTATTTT

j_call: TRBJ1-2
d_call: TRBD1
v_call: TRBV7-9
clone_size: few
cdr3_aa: CASSPRQGRKGYTF
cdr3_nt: TGTGCCAGCAGCCCACGACAGGGGCGGAAGGGCTACACCTTC

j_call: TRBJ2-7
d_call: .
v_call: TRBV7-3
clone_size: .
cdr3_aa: CASSLGGTYEQYF
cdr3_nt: TGTGCCAGCAGCTTAGGCGGGACCTACGAGCAGTACTTC

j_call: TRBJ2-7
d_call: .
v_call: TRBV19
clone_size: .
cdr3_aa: CATTEAGQPYEQYF
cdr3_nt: TGTGCCACCACGGAGGCAGGACAGCCATACGAGCAGTACTTC

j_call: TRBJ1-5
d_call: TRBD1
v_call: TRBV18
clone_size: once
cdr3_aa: CASSPGQGNAQPQHF
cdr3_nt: TGTGCCAGCTCACCCGGACAGGGTAATGCTCAGCCCCAGCATTTT